The 21 T cell receptor beta chains below were found in one sample sequenced in a study of tissue T cells after allogeneic stem cell transplantation. Measured with immunoSEQ multiplex PCR; TCRdb has only the in-frame clones, and not every one. Here the sample spans 7,500 to 10,000 clones, approximately 57% being singletons. Sequencing was performed on tissue from the jejunum, taken at autopsy. These receptors came from a woman aged 18 to 55 with breast cancer.

This rearrangement joins TRBV7-2 to TRBJ1-1, with D possibly being TRBD1 (5 bases). The V and J ends lost 1 base and 3 bases respectively, with 12 bases between them. Germline V gene lookup returns CDR1 SGHTA and CDR2 FQGNSA. The CDR3 is 15 amino acids. CDR3 nucleotide sequence: TGTGCCAGCAGCTTAGTTGGGGGGAGGTACACTGAAGCTTTCTTT. Its translation: CASSLVGGRYTEAFF.

The CDR3 reads CASTPGGNNEQYF. Here the CDR3 DNA reads TGTGCCAGCACCCCCGGGGGTAACAACGAGCAGTACTTC. The J gene is TRBJ2-7, the V gene TRBV11-2, with D possibly TRBD2 on 6 matching bases. V gave up 7 bases and J gave up 5 bases, with 15 bases separating them. Germline V CDR1 and CDR2: SGHAT, FQNNGV. The CDR3 totals 13 residues.

The V and J genes are TRBV19 and TRBJ2-7; D gene ambiguous. There are 14 residues in the CDR3. V lost 4 bases and J lost 4, with 14 bases in between. Germline V gives CDR1 LNHDA, CDR2 SQIVND (reference sequence). CDR3 protein: CASSTFFPGYEQYF. The CDR3 bases are TGTGCCAGTAGTACCTTTTTTCCCGGGTACGAGCAGTACTTC.

This sequence joins TRBV28 and TRBJ1-5, with TRBD1 matching 10 bases. Trimming removed 5 bases from V and 3 bases from J; junction bases left unmatched: 7. Germline assignment: CDR1 MDHEN and CDR2 SYDVKM. The CDR3 spans 16 residues. The CDR3 spells CASSDRGRGDNQPQHF. In DNA form, the CDR3 reads TGTGCCAGCAGTGACAGGGGGCGCGGGGACAATCAGCCCCAGCATTTT.

This clone has just a few counts. The J gene is TRBJ2-6, the V gene TRBV7-3; TRBD1 might be the D (8 bases). Germline V CDR1 and CDR2: SGHTA, FQGTGA. V lost 5 bases and J lost 2, with 16 bases in between. The CDR3 extends over 17 amino acids. As DNA, the CDR3 is TGTGCCAGCAGCCCACAGGGGGGGGCAGCTGGGGCCAACGTCCTGACTTTC. It encodes CASSPQGGAAGANVLTF.

The chain combines TRBV4-2 with TRBJ2-7; TRBD1 agrees at 10 bases. The CDR3 consists of 16 residues. Germline lookup yields CDR1 LGHNA and CDR2 YNFKEQ. J gave up 6 bases and V 3 bases, and 11 bases lay outside the gene matches. CDR3 nucleotide sequence: TGTGCCAGCAGCCACCCGACAGGGGGCGTGAGGGCCGAGCAGTACTTC. Translation gives CASSHPTGGVRAEQYF.

The rearrangement joins TRBV7-2 to TRBJ2-2, with 12 bases fitting TRBD2. This CDR3 region has 16 residues. Germline V CDR1 and CDR2: SGHTA, FQGNSA. The V gene end was trimmed by 1 base and the J gene end by 9 bases; junction bases not matched to a gene: 6. The CDR3 DNA reads as TGTGCCAGCAGCTTAGGGACTAGCGGGAACGTCCGGGAGCTGTTTTTT. Its protein product is CASSLGTSGNVRELFF.

This rearrangement joins TRBV4-2 to TRBJ1-2; the D gene is possibly TRBD1 (6 bases). Trimming took 4 bases from V and 4 from J, leaving 19 bases between them. Germline V lookup: CDR1 LGHNA, CDR2 YNFKEQ. This CDR3 spans 16 amino acids. The CDR3 loop reads CASSPGGQDHAYGYTF. The DNA of the CDR3 is TGTGCCAGCAGCCCCGGGGGGCAGGACCACGCCTATGGCTACACCTTC.

The chain uses TRBV14 and TRBJ2-1; 9 nucleotides match TRBD2. The CDR3 is 16 residues long. Germline-derived CDR1 and CDR2 are SGHDN and FVKESK. With 1 base clipped from V and 9 bases from J, the junction kept 10 bases outside the gene matches. As DNA, the CDR3 is TGTGCCAGCAGCCAAGCGGTAGCGGGAGTAACCGGTGAGCAGTTCTTC. Its protein is CASSQAVAGVTGEQFF.

CDR3 region: CASSQGLAGAGGTGELFF. CDR3 coding DNA: TGTGCCAGCAGCCAGGGTCTAGCGGGGGCGGGTGGCACCGGGGAGCTGTTTTTT. The chain couples TRBV5-4 to TRBJ2-2; TRBD2 matches at 10 bases. V was clipped by 4 bases and J by 4 bases; unmatched bases: 13. CDR1 and CDR2 (germline): SGHNT, YYREEE (reference sequence). The CDR3 length is 18 residues.

This clone was recorded once. The chain combines TRBV14 with TRBJ2-5, with TRBD1 as a possible D gene (6 bases). Deletions cut 1 base from V and 10 bases from J, with 13 bases between. This CDR3 region has 13 residues. Looked up from germline, CDR1 is SGHDN and CDR2 is FVKESK. CDR3 amino acids: CASSQASAGDQYF. The CDR3 DNA reads TGTGCCAGCAGCCAAGCCTCGGCAGGGGACCAGTACTTC.

The rearrangement joins TRBV28 to TRBJ1-1; D is ambiguous. The CDR3 spans 11 residues. The germline V gene has CDR1 MDHEN and CDR2 SYDVKM. V lost 7 bases and J lost 2, with 5 bases in between. The CDR3 here is CASTLNTEAFF. The CDR3 nucleotides read TGTGCCAGCACCCTAAACACTGAAGCTTTCTTT.

By share of the sample, this clone is large. The rearrangement links TRBV19 to TRBJ2-7, with 8 bases that match TRBD2. Germline loops: CDR1 LNHDA, CDR2 SQIVND (reference sequence). Unmatched junction bases numbered 8, after V lost 1 base and J lost 3 bases. The CDR3 length is 16 residues. As DNA, the CDR3 is TGTGCCAGTAGTATAGCGGGGGGGGCCACCTACTACGAGCAGTACTTC. It yields the protein CASSIAGGATYYEQYF.

This clone occurred once. The chain joins TRBV20-1 to TRBJ2-7, with a tentative D call TRBD2 (5 bases). The CDR3 runs to 17 residues. Germline V gene lookup returns CDR1 DFQATT and CDR2 SNEGSKA (reference sequence). V was pared by 3 bases and J by 5 bases, with 26 bases between. The CDR3 loop reads CSASRLRSEAPVNEQYF. In DNA form, the CDR3 reads TGCAGTGCTAGTCGCCTGCGGTCGGAGGCCCCCGTCAACGAGCAGTACTTC.

The chain joins TRBV27 to TRBJ2-2, with D tentatively TRBD1 (5 bases). The CDR3 runs 16 residues. The V gene's germline CDR1 is MNHEY and CDR2 SMNVEV (reference sequence). V lost 7 bases to trimming and J lost 0 bases, with 15 bases between them. CDR3 bases: TGTGCCAGCATCCGACGACAGCCCGCGAACACCGGGGAGCTGTTTTTT. Amino acids: CASIRRQPANTGELFF.

The V and J genes are TRBV10-1 and TRBJ2-5, with 9 positions matching TRBD1. CDR1 WNHNN and CDR2 SYGVQD come from the germline V gene (reference sequence). This CDR3 has 15 amino acids. V shed 9 bases and J 3 bases; nucleotides not matched to a gene: 11. The CDR3 reads CARPEQGASEETQYF. CDR3 nucleotide sequence: TGCGCCAGACCTGAACAGGGGGCCTCCGAAGAGACCCAGTACTTC.

The chain combines TRBV27 with TRBJ2-5, with 11 bases matching TRBD2. The CDR3 loop spans 18 amino acids. Looked up from germline, CDR1 is MNHEY and CDR2 is SMNVEV (reference sequence). After removal of 0 bases from V and 4 bases from J, the junction contained 10 bases not matched to a gene. CDR3 sequence (DNA): TGTGCCAGCAGTTTATCGCTAGCGGGGGGTCCCCTAGGAGAGACCCAGTACTTC. It yields the protein CASSLSLAGGPLGETQYF.

The genes are TRBV5-1 and TRBJ2-3; no clear D. Trimming took 4 bases from V and 1 from J, leaving 10 bases between them. The germline V gene has CDR1 SGHRS and CDR2 YFSETQ. This CDR3 has 14 residues. CDR3 loop: CASSPMDGTDTQYF. CDR3 DNA sequence: TGCGCCAGCAGCCCAATGGACGGCACAGATACGCAGTATTTT. Looking up the rest from reference TRBV5-1 and TRBJ2-3 gives the full variable domain: KAGVTQTPRYLIKTRGQQVTLSCSPISGHRSVSWYQQTPGQGLQFLFEYFSETQRNKGNFPGRFSGRQFSNSRSEMNVSTLELGDSALYLCASSPMDGTDTQYFGPGTRLTVL.

The rearrangement uses TRBV5-1 and TRBJ1-1; 8 bases are shared with TRBD1. V shed 4 bases and J 4 bases; nucleotides not matched to a gene: 6. The CDR3 runs 14 residues. The germline CDR1 and CDR2 sequences are SGHRS and YFSETQ. The CDR3 here is CASSGQGGGTEAFF. DNA of the CDR3: TGCGCCAGCAGCGGACAGGGCGGTGGCACTGAAGCTTTCTTT. Supplemented by reference TRBV5-1 and TRBJ1-1, the full variable domain reads KAGVTQTPRYLIKTRGQQVTLSCSPISGHRSVSWYQQTPGQGLQFLFEYFSETQRNKGNFPGRFSGRQFSNSRSEMNVSTLELGDSALYLCASSGQGGGTEAFFGQGTRLTVV.

This chain joins TRBV5-4 and TRBJ1-1, with D tentatively TRBD1 (6 bases). The CDR3 length is 14 residues. Germline CDR1 and CDR2: SGHNT and YYREEE (reference sequence). Trimming pared 5 bases from V and 0 bases from J, leaving 11 bases between. This CDR3 reads CASRSGTLNTEAFF. DNA for the CDR3: TGTGCCAGCAGATCCGGGACACTGAACACTGAAGCTTTCTTT.

J is TRBJ1-2 and V is TRBV19; a weak D match, TRBD1 (6 bases). Germline lookup yields CDR1 LNHDA and CDR2 SQIVND (reference sequence). The V and J ends lost 1 base and 8 bases respectively, with 23 bases between them. The CDR3 is 17 amino acids. CDR3 residues: CASSIGPGEGGAKGYTF. The CDR3 DNA follows: TGTGCCAGTAGTATAGGCCCAGGAGAGGGGGGCGCGAAAGGCTACACCTTC.